A single TCR beta chain is shown here with its context. Its antigen is as yet unknown. The data were taken from a study of graft-versus-host responses after intestinal transplantation. Study context: Isolated intestinal, liver-intestinal, or multivisceral transplants had been given to the recipients. Once they had received anti-thymocyte globulin induction, all recipients took tacrolimus and steroids for approximately three years. General study results and limits: Allograft clonal ratios (graft-versus-host to host-versus-graft) were high in patients who had graft-donor T cell macrochimerism. Recipient bone marrow held GvH clones, some seen earlier in ileum or blood.

Clones were read by immunoSEQ multiplex PCR, and TCRdb kept only the in-frame ones, dropping some. The table shows some 66,000 clones, with around 86% occurring only once. The CDR3 is 16 amino acids. With 3 bases removed from V and 5 bases from J, the gap between germline ends came to 19 bases. Germline V gene lookup returns CDR1 SGHTA and CDR2 FQGNSA. The starting material, graft tissue, was processed to release intraepithelial and lamina propria lymphocytes. This clonotype was sampled from a human patient who received an intestinal transplant, so some T cells may come from the graft donor. This specimen was ileum tissue, taken approximately 56 weeks after transplant. The chain recombines TRBV7-2 with TRBJ2-5; tentatively, D is TRBD1 (6 bases). The CDR3 loop reads CASSLIWTDLMETQYF. Written as DNA, the CDR3 is TGTGCCAGCAGCTTGATTTGGACAGATTTAATGGAGACCCAGTACTTC.